Listed below are T cell receptor beta chains from one sample, sequenced in a study of shared clonotypes between healthy human individuals. The repertoire was sequenced with immunoSEQ multiplex PCR; TCRdb's copy has only in-frame clones and lacks some. The repertoire holds 2 million to 2.5 million clones, with 92% as singletons. Material for sequencing was naive CD4+ T cells from PBMCs. These receptors came from a man aged 18 to 30 in good health. Some clones in this sample may be carry-over from other donors' samples. Each CDR3 is given with its conserved first and last residue. A D gene is named only where the DNA matches it firmly. Clone size is shown for a subset of rows, as once, few, many or a class of expanded clone.

-	few	13	TRBJ1-1	TRBV7-3	TGTGCCAGCAGCCCCGGCGGGAGCAGTGAAGCTTTCTTT	CASSPGGSSEAFF
-	-	15	TRBJ2-7	TRBV15	TGTGCCACCAGCAGAGATCGGGGGGCCGCCTACGAGCAGTACTTC	CATSRDRGAAYEQYF
-	few	14	TRBJ1-5	TRBV9	TGTGCCAGCAGCGTCGGTTATGGGTCTCAGCCCCAGCATTTT	CASSVGYGSQPQHF
-	-	11	TRBJ1-1	TRBV6-5	TGTGCCAGCAGAACCTACACTGAAGCTTTCTTT	CASRTYTEAFF
-	-	13	TRBJ1-5	TRBV10-3	TGTGCCATCAGTGAGTCGCTGGAGAGGCCCCAGCATTTT	CAISESLERPQHF
-	-	16	TRBJ2-5	TRBV5-5	TGTGCCAGCAGCTTTGTAGGGGGCGCGGGACAAGAGACCCAGTACTTC	CASSFVGGAGQETQYF
-	-	14	TRBJ2-1	TRBV5-1	TGCGCCAGCAGCGGTTCTCACCCGGGAGATGAGCAGTTCTTC	CASSGSHPGDEQFF
TRBD2	-	15	TRBJ2-3	TRBV11-3	TGTGCCAGCAGCTCGGCGGGGGGGATAGCAGATACGCAGTATTTT	CASSSAGGIADTQYF
-	-	12	TRBJ1-4	TRBV10-2	TGCGCCAGCCAGGCAGGGGAAGAAAAACTGTTTTTT	CASQAGEEKLFF
-	-	13	TRBJ1-1	TRBV30	TGTGCCTGGGCCGGGGGGGGAGGCACTGAAGCTTTCTTT	CAWAGGGGTEAFF
TRBD2	-	14	TRBJ2-7	TRBV5-1	TGCGCCAGCAGCCTCGTAGCGGGATCCTACGAGCAGTACTTC	CASSLVAGSYEQYF
-	-	15	TRBJ2-7	TRBV6-5	TGTGCCAGCAGTTACTCGACCGCACGCTCCTACGAGCAGTACTTC	CASSYSTARSYEQYF
TRBD1	-	18	TRBJ1-4	TRBV11-2	TGTGCCAGCAGCTATTCCTTACGGAGCGGACAGGCTAATGAAAAACTGTTTTTT	CASSYSLRSGQANEKLFF
-	-	15	TRBJ2-5	TRBV7-9	TGTGCCAGCAGCTTAGCGGGCAGGGGCGAAGAGACCCAGTACTTC	CASSLAGRGEETQYF
TRBD2	-	15	TRBJ2-7	TRBV4-2	TGTGCCAGCAGCCAAGCAGCGGGAGTGGGCTACGAGCAGTACTTC	CASSQAAGVGYEQYF
-	-	13	TRBJ2-7	TRBV6-4	TGTGCCAGCTTCACCCGGTGGCGCTACGAGCAGTACTTC	CASFTRWRYEQYF
-	-	14	TRBJ2-2	TRBV2	TGTGCCAGCAGGGGAACCGTCACCACCGGGGAGCTGTTTTTT	CASRGTVTTGELFF
TRBD2	-	15	TRBJ2-2	TRBV7-3	TGTGCCAGCAGCTTTGGACTAGCGTACACCGGGGAGCTGTTTTTT	CASSFGLAYTGELFF
TRBD1	-	15	TRBJ2-7	TRBV19	TGTGCCAGTAGTATACGACAGGGAAACTCCTACGAGCAGTACTTC	CASSIRQGNSYEQYF
TRBD1	-	16	TRBJ2-7	TRBV9	TGTGCCAGCAGCTCCGGGACAGGCCGAAGCACCTACGAGCAGTACTTC	CASSSGTGRSTYEQYF
TRBD2	-	12	TRBJ2-7	TRBV7-2	TGTGCCAGCAGCTCCGAAGGGACTAAGAAGTGGTTC	CASSSEGTKKWF
-	-	17	TRBJ2-7	TRBV27	TGTGCCAGCAGTTACGGCGCCCAGAGGGACCGCCGTTACGAGCAGTACTTC	CASSYGAQRDRRYEQYF
-	-	17	TRBJ1-5	TRBV4-1	TGCGCCAGCAGCCAAGTAGGTAGGGCGCCGAGCAATCAGCCCCAGCATTTT	CASSQVGRAPSNQPQHF
TRBD1	few	15	TRBJ1-4	TRBV2	TGTGCCAGCAGTTTAACGGACAGGGGAGGTGAAAAACTGTTTTTT	CASSLTDRGGEKLFF
TRBD1	-	16	TRBJ2-5	TRBV5-1	TGCGCCAGCAGCCCAGGCCCTCACAGGGGGCAAGAGACCCAGTACTTC	CASSPGPHRGQETQYF
-	-	14	TRBJ1-2	TRBV28	TGTGCCAGCAGCCTGGCCGTCAGGGGATATGGCTACACCTTC	CASSLAVRGYGYTF
TRBD2	once	16	TRBJ2-1	TRBV5-4	TGTGCCAGCAGCTTTCTCGGGCAGCGGGGGAACAATGAGCAGTTCTTC	CASSFLGQRGNNEQFF
TRBD1	-	15	TRBJ2-7	TRBV28	TGTGCCAGCAGTCTCCGGGACAGGGCCACCTACGAGCAGTACTTC	CASSLRDRATYEQYF
-	-	17	TRBJ2-2	TRBV27	TGTGCCAGCAGAAATCGGATGCCCGCCACGAACACCGGGGAGCTGTTTTTT	CASRNRMPATNTGELFF
-	-	13	TRBJ2-3	TRBV7-3	TGTGCCAGCAGCCCCGCCGCCGGCGATACGCAGTATTTT	CASSPAAGDTQYF
-	-	13	TRBJ2-1	TRBV2	TGTGCCAGCAGGGGGGGCAACTACAATGAGCAGTTCTTC	CASRGGNYNEQFF
-	once	14	TRBJ1-1	TRBV5-1	TGCGCCAGCAGCTTGGTCTCCGAGAACACTGAAGCTTTCTTT	CASSLVSENTEAFF
-	-	15	TRBJ2-3	TRBV5-1	TGCGCCAGCAGTGATCAGGAGCCCAGCACAGATACGCAGTATTTT	CASSDQEPSTDTQYF
TRBD1	-	14	TRBJ1-3	TRBV4-1	TGCGCCAGCAGCCCCACAGGGGTCGGAAACACCATATATTTT	CASSPTGVGNTIYF
-	-	13	TRBJ1-3	TRBV7-6	TGTGCCAGCAGCTTCACGGGGGGAAGGTCCATATATTTT	CASSFTGGRSIYF
TRBD2	-	15	TRBJ2-5	TRBV30	TGTGCCTGGACTACCCCCCTAGCGGGAGTAGAGACCCAGTACTTC	CAWTTPLAGVETQYF
TRBD1	-	17	TRBJ2-7	TRBV28	TGTGCCAGCAGTATGCCCTTCGGGGGACAGGGTTCGGGAGAGCAGTACTTC	CASSMPFGGQGSGEQYF
-	-	14	TRBJ2-3	TRBV7-3	TGTGCCAGCAGCTTAGCCCTGAACACAGATACGCAGTATTTT	CASSLALNTDTQYF
-	-	14	TRBJ2-2	TRBV5-1	TGCGCCAGCAGCTCTACTAGTAACACCGGGGAGCTGTTTTTT	CASSSTSNTGELFF
-	-	13	TRBJ2-7	TRBV7-9	TGTGCCAGCAGTCCCCGGTCGACCTACGAGCAGTACTTC	CASSPRSTYEQYF
-	-	12	TRBJ1-2	TRBV5-1	TGCGCCAGCAGCTTGGCAGGTGATGGCTACACCTTC	CASSLAGDGYTF
TRBD2	-	13	TRBJ2-7	TRBV7-3	TGTGCCAGCAGCCCTAGCGGGGGATACGAGCAGTACTTC	CASSPSGGYEQYF
-	-	12	TRBJ2-1	TRBV10-1	TGCGCCAGCAGTGCCCGCCACAATGAGCAGTTCTTC	CASSARHNEQFF
-	-	13	TRBJ2-2	TRBV29-1	TGCAGCGTTGACGATCTGAACACCGGGGAGCTGTTTTTT	CSVDDLNTGELFF
TRBD2	-	15	TRBJ2-3	TRBV5-1	TGCGCCAGCAGCCGACTAGCGGACAGCACAGATACGCAGTATTTT	CASSRLADSTDTQYF
-	-	16	TRBJ1-5	TRBV5-1	TGCGCCAGCAGCTTGAATCCCGGACGGACGGATCAGCCCCAGCATTTT	CASSLNPGRTDQPQHF
-	few	11	TRBJ1-1	TRBV29-1	TGCAGCGGGGGGGAAAACACTGAAGCTTTCTTT	CSGGENTEAFF
TRBD1	-	13	TRBJ1-2	TRBV7-3	TGTGCCAGCAGCAAGGGGGCGGGCTATGGCTACACCTTC	CASSKGAGYGYTF
-	-	16	TRBJ2-3	TRBV15	TGTGCCACCAGCAGGGAGAGGGTTCCCTGGGAAGATACGCAGTATTTT	CATSRERVPWEDTQYF
-	-	15	TRBJ1-3	TRBV5-1	TGCGCCAGCAGCTTGGCGGCAGGTTATGGAAACACCATATATTTT	CASSLAAGYGNTIYF
TRBD2	-	16	TRBJ2-2	TRBV11-2	TGTGCCAGCAGCTTAGACGGCGGGAGAGGGGCCGGGGAGCTGTTTTTT	CASSLDGGRGAGELFF
TRBD1	-	13	TRBJ2-7	TRBV11-3	TGTGCCAGCAGTAAACAGGGGGCACGAGAGCAGTACTTC	CASSKQGAREQYF
-	-	14	TRBJ1-4	TRBV5-1	TGCGCCAGCAGCCCAGAGACAACTAATGAAAAACTGTTTTTT	CASSPETTNEKLFF
TRBD1	-	16	TRBJ2-2	TRBV7-8	TGTGCCAGCAGCACCCGCCCGGACAGGGTTGACGGGGAGCTGTTTTTT	CASSTRPDRVDGELFF
-	-	15	TRBJ2-3	TRBV7-2	TGTGCCAGCAGCCCAAGAGGTAGGGGCACAGATACGCAGTATTTT	CASSPRGRGTDTQYF
-	-	13	TRBJ2-7	TRBV28	TGTGCCAGCAGTTTCCGGACAGACTACGAGCAGTACTTC	CASSFRTDYEQYF